One sample yielded the 25 T cell receptor beta chains listed below, sequenced in a study of T cell responses to AZD1222 COVID-19 vaccine. Only in-frame clones appear in the TCRdb table, and some are missing; sequencing was by immunoSEQ multiplex PCR. The repertoire has more than 65,000 clones, approximately 87% of them found once; the top ten carry around 25%. Sequenced material: peripheral blood, taken 28 days after the second AZD1222 dose. Receptor source: an adult who received the AZD1222 COVID-19 vaccine.

This chain uses TRBV3-1 (or the pseudogene TRBV3-2) with TRBJ2-1; D possibly corresponds to TRBD2 (6 bases). This CDR3 region has 15 residues. Trimming took off 6 bases at V and 4 bases at J, with 16 bases between the two ends. Germline V lookup: CDR1 LGHDT, CDR2 YNNKEL (reference sequence). The CDR3 loop is CASRRTGTPYNEQFF. The CDR3 DNA is TGTGCCAGCAGACGTACCGGGACTCCATACAATGAGCAGTTCTTC.

V and J are TRBV6-6 and TRBJ2-7, with D possibly matching TRBD2 (6 bases). V lost 7 bases and J lost 5, with 24 bases in between. The CDR3 is made up of 16 amino acids. Germline V gene sequence: CDR1 MNHNY, CDR2 SVGAGI (reference sequence). The CDR3 nucleotides are TGTGCCAGCACCTTAACCGACCCGGGACTTCCGAACGAGCAGTACTTC. This encodes CASTLTDPGLPNEQYF.

There are a few counts of this clone. The rearrangement uses TRBV10-1 and TRBJ2-3; TRBD2 matches 14 bases. Germline trimming cut 3 bases from V and 3 bases from J; bases unmatched to any gene: 2. This CDR3 has 16 amino acids. The germline gives CDR1 WNHNN, CDR2 SYGVQD (reference sequence). The CDR3 region has the DNA TGCGCCAGCAGTGAAGGGACTAGCGGGAGAACAGATACGCAGTATTTT. Protein sequence: CASSEGTSGRTDTQYF.

This chain connects TRBV7-9 to TRBJ2-3; D possibly corresponds to TRBD1 (5 bases). The CDR3 is 13 residues long. CDR1 and CDR2 from the germline V gene are SEHNR and FQNEAQ (reference sequence). With 3 bases removed from V and 5 bases from J, the gap between germline ends came to 9 bases. CDR3 DNA sequence: TGTGCCAGCAGCTTTCAGGGTGGAGATACGCAGTATTTT. Its translation is CASSFQGGDTQYF.

J is TRBJ1-1 and V is TRBV19; 7 nucleotides agree with TRBD1. Trimming took 4 bases from V and 4 from J; bases not matched to a gene: 3. Per the germline V gene, CDR1 is LNHDA and CDR2 is SQIVND (reference sequence). The CDR3 consists of 13 residues. Here the CDR3 reads CASSNRQGTEAFF. The CDR3 coding sequence is TGTGCCAGTAGTAATCGACAGGGCACTGAAGCTTTCTTT.

This chain joins TRBV10-3 and TRBJ2-1; D call uncertain. This CDR3 contains 11 residues. CDR1 is ENHRY and CDR2 is SYGVKD in the germline V gene. Trimming removed 4 bases at V and 9 bases at J, with 7 bases between. The CDR3 here is CAISVVGEQFF. The CDR3 DNA follows: TGTGCCATCAGTGTAGTCGGTGAGCAGTTCTTC.

The rearrangement joins TRBV18 to TRBJ1-6; tentatively, D is TRBD1 (5 bases). The CDR3 covers 13 residues. The V end was cut by 2 bases, the J end by 8 bases, with 7 bases between. Germline CDR1 KGHSH, CDR2 LQKENI. The CDR3 DNA sequence: TGTGCCAGCTCACCAGACAGCTATTCACCCCTCCACTTT. Translating it yields CASSPDSYSPLHF.

The CDR3 here is CASSSRTGPNEKLFF. Here the CDR3 DNA reads TGTGCCAGCAGCTCTCGGACAGGCCCTAATGAAAAACTGTTTTTT. The chain uses TRBV5-8 and TRBJ1-4, with 7 bases identical to TRBD1. V lost 3 bases and J lost 3; bases outside the gene matches: 5. Germline lookup yields CDR1 SGHTS and CDR2 YDEGEE. The CDR3 length is 15 residues.

The chain links TRBV7-6 to TRBJ2-2; 11 bases are a match to TRBD1. Germline V gene sequence: CDR1 SGHVS, CDR2 FNYEAQ. Trimming cost V 6 bases and J 7 bases; bases outside gene matches: 7. CDR3 size: 15 residues. CDR3 loop: CASRPGQGAGGELFF. CDR3 DNA sequence: TGTGCCAGCAGACCCGGACAGGGGGCAGGCGGGGAGCTGTTTTTT.

The chain has TRBV24-1 and TRBJ2-5; TRBD1 aligns across 9 bases. Germline lookup yields CDR1 KGHDR and CDR2 SFDVKD. There are 17 residues in the CDR3. V was pared by 2 bases and J by 6 bases, with 12 bases of the junction left unmatched. This CDR3 is CATSDSTRDRESKTQYF. CDR3 in DNA: TGTGCCACCAGTGATTCAACCCGGGACAGGGAATCGAAGACCCAGTACTTC.

The chain links TRBV29-1 to TRBJ1-1, with no clear D. The germline V gene has CDR1 SQVTM and CDR2 ANQGSEA. The ends were cut back, 1 base at V and 3 bases at J, with 9 bases in the middle. The CDR3 loop spans 13 amino acids. The chain's CDR3 is CSVEVGVDTEAFF. CDR3 in DNA: TGCAGCGTTGAAGTCGGGGTGGACACTGAAGCTTTCTTT.

The CDR3 DNA reads TGCAGTGCTAGTACCCAGGTTGAAAATCAGCCCCAGCATTTT. Protein: CSASTQVENQPQHF. The V gene is TRBV20-1, the J gene TRBJ1-5; D is ambiguous. Trimming stripped 3 bases from V and 4 bases from J, with 13 bases between. Germline V lookup: CDR1 DFQATT, CDR2 SNEGSKA (reference sequence). The CDR3 loop spans 14 amino acids.

This chain links TRBV5-6 with TRBJ2-1; D unclear. Trimming took off 3 bases at V and 2 bases at J, with 9 bases between the two ends. Germline CDR1 SGHDT, CDR2 YYEEEE. CDR3 length equals 14 residues. CDR3 protein: CASSYDVAYNEQFF. In nucleotides, the CDR3 is TGTGCCAGCAGCTATGACGTCGCCTACAATGAGCAGTTCTTC. The full variable domain, in which reference TRBV5-6 and TRBJ2-1 provide the parts outside the CDR3, is DAGVTQSPTHLIKTRGQQVTLRCSPKSGHDTVSWYQQALGQGPQFIFQYYEEEERQRGNFPDRFSGHQFPNYSSELNVNALLLGDSALYLCASSYDVAYNEQFFGPGTRLTVL.

The chain has TRBV9 and TRBJ2-2; 8 bases fit TRBD1. The CDR3 totals 14 residues. Germline V CDR1 and CDR2: SGDLS, YYNGEE. V lost 4 bases and J lost 9; bases outside the gene matches: 8. CDR3: CASSLQGAYRELFF. The DNA for the CDR3 is TGTGCCAGCAGCCTGCAGGGGGCTTATCGGGAGCTGTTTTTT.

This sequence joins TRBV5-5 and TRBJ2-7; either TRBD1 or TRBD2 may fit D (5 bases each). There are 15 residues in the CDR3. Trimming removed 4 bases from V and 3 bases from J, with 17 bases in between. The germline CDR1 and CDR2 sequences are SGHKS and YYEKEE (reference sequence). CDR3 sequence reads: CASSLGPGRFYEQYF. CDR3 DNA: TGTGCCAGCAGCCTGGGGCCGGGACGGTTCTACGAGCAGTACTTC.

This chain uses TRBV3-1 (or the pseudogene TRBV3-2) with TRBJ1-4; D is undetermined. V shed 3 bases and J shed 0 bases, with 5 bases lying between them. The CDR3 has 14 residues. In germline, CDR1 is LGHDT, CDR2 YNNKEL (reference sequence). CDR3 in amino acids: CASSHTATNEKLFF. The CDR3 bases are TGTGCCAGCAGCCATACCGCAACTAATGAAAAACTGTTTTTT.

The V and J genes are TRBV6-5 and TRBJ2-3; the D call may be TRBD1 or TRBD2 (5 bases each). The CDR3 has 15 residues. CDR1 and CDR2 from the germline V gene are MNHEY and SVGAGI. Trimming removed 0 bases from V and 1 base from J, with 8 bases in between. The CDR3 is CASSYSGGGTDTQYF. Written as DNA, the CDR3 is TGTGCCAGCAGTTACTCTGGGGGTGGCACAGATACGCAGTATTTT.

The chain uses TRBV27 and TRBJ2-3; D not resolved. The CDR3 loop spans 13 amino acids. Germline V gene sequence: CDR1 MNHEY, CDR2 SMNVEV (reference sequence). The germline V and J ends were trimmed by 2 bases and 2 bases, with 5 bases remaining between them. The CDR3 region is CASSLGDTDTQYF. Here the CDR3 DNA reads TGTGCCAGCAGTTTAGGTGACACAGATACGCAGTATTTT.

The gene calls are TRBV9 and TRBJ1-2; TRBD1 matches 9 bases. The length of the CDR3 is 17 residues. The V gene's germline CDR1 is SGDLS and CDR2 YYNGEE. The V and J ends lost 0 bases and 0 bases, in that order; junction bases with no gene match: 6. DNA for the CDR3: TGTGCCAGCAGCGTAGGAACAGGGGGCCTTGCTAACTATGGCTACACCTTC. This encodes CASSVGTGGLANYGYTF.

This rearrangement joins TRBV15 to TRBJ1-1; D unclear. Trimming took 0 bases from V and 2 from J, leaving 7 bases between them. Per germline, CDR1 LNHNV and CDR2 YYDKDF (reference sequence). This CDR3 spans 14 amino acids. CDR3 sequence (DNA): TGTGCCACCAGCAGAGAGACCCCTAACACTGAAGCTTTCTTT. Amino acids: CATSRETPNTEAFF.

This chain joins TRBV6-2 or TRBV6-3 and TRBJ2-7; no definite D call. Germline CDR1 reads MNHEY; CDR2 reads SVGEGT. The CDR3 consists of 10 residues. Between the trimmed V and J ends, which lost 5 bases and 10 bases, there was a span of 9 bases. The CDR3 DNA reads TGTGCCAGCAGTGACGGGCATCAGTACTTC. Its translation: CASSDGHQYF.

J is TRBJ2-1 and V is TRBV3-1 (or the pseudogene TRBV3-2), with 13 positions matching TRBD2. After removal of 0 bases from V and 5 bases from J, the junction contained 7 bases not matched to a gene. The CDR3 covers 18 residues. Germline CDR1 is LGHDT and CDR2 is YNNKEL (reference sequence). The CDR3: CASSQDPPGLAGNNEQFF. The CDR3, as DNA: TGTGCCAGCAGCCAAGACCCTCCGGGACTAGCGGGAAACAATGAGCAGTTCTTC.

This rearrangement joins TRBV27 to TRBJ2-7; TRBD1 agrees at 7 bases. From germline, CDR1 is MNHEY and CDR2 SMNVEV (reference sequence). The CDR3 is 14 amino acids. V was pared by 5 bases and J by 0 bases, with 4 bases of the junction left unmatched. CDR3 sequence: CASSPRDSSYEQYF. CDR3 nucleotide sequence: TGTGCCAGCAGTCCCCGGGACAGCTCCTACGAGCAGTACTTC.

The V call is TRBV5-1, the J call TRBJ2-7; 9 bases line up with TRBD2. Trimming took 5 bases from V and 5 from J; bases not matched to a gene: 14. Germline CDR1 SGHRS, CDR2 YFSETQ. CDR3 length: 16 residues. CDR3 nucleotides: TGCGCCAGCAGGGTCGCCTCGGCGGGACTAGCCCACGAGCAGTACTTC. Its translation: CASRVASAGLAHEQYF.

This clone appeared once. This chain connects TRBV27 to TRBJ2-2, with D unclear. Trimming shortened V by 3 bases and J by 7 bases, and 6 bases separated the two germline ends. Per germline, CDR1 MNHEY and CDR2 SMNVEV (reference sequence). The CDR3 has 12 residues. The chain's CDR3 is CASSFLYGELFF. The CDR3 DNA reads as TGTGCCAGCAGTTTTCTTTACGGGGAGCTGTTTTTT.